The source of this TCR beta chain is a study of blood T cell repertoires in COVID-19. Looking at the study overall: PBMCs, B-cell-depleted T cells, or T cells provided the cDNA or gDNA that made up the material.

Measured with immunoSEQ multiplex PCR; TCRdb has only the in-frame clones, and not every one. The repertoire includes about 160,000 clones, more than 75% of them detected once, and 15% to 20% sits in the top ten. Germline loops: CDR1 MNHEY, CDR2 SVGEGT. This CDR3 comprises 16 residues. V shed 6 bases, J shed 2 bases, and the junction held 10 bases outside the gene matches. The clonotype was recovered from a man aged 60 to 69 with active or convalescent COVID-19. The chain employs TRBV6-2 or TRBV6-3 and TRBJ1-2, with 9 bases fitting TRBD1. The material sequenced was peripheral blood. The CDR3: CASSQRVQGANYGYTF. The CDR3 DNA sequence: TGTGCCAGCAGCCAGAGGGTACAGGGGGCGAACTATGGCTACACCTTC.